The 27 T cell receptor beta chains below come from one sample, sequenced in a study of T cell responses to AZD1222 COVID-19 vaccine. Some clones are missing from TCRdb's copy, which holds only in-frame ones; the method was immunoSEQ multiplex PCR. Counted here are some 150,000 clones, around 92% occurring once; the ten biggest clones make up 3% to 4%. The starting material was peripheral blood, obtained 28 days after the second AZD1222 dose. The receptors stem from an adult who received the AZD1222 COVID-19 vaccine.

In this sample, this clone turned up a few times. The CDR3 coding sequence is TGTGCCTTCCACCGGGACAGGCCGCTGGAGCAGTACTTC. Its translation: CAFHRDRPLEQYF. The chain recombines TRBV30 with TRBJ2-7; 8 bases are a match to TRBD1. This CDR3 is 13 amino acids long. Trimming at V came to 7 bases and at J to 7 bases, leaving 12 bases not matched to a gene. Germline assignment: CDR1 GTSNPN and CDR2 SVGIG (reference sequence). The full variable domain, in which reference TRBV30 and TRBJ2-7 provide the parts outside the CDR3, is SQTIHQWPATLVQPVGSPLSLECTVEGTSNPNLYWYRQAAGRGLQLLFYSVGIGQISSEVPQNLSASRPQDRQFILSSKKLLLSDSGFYLCAFHRDRPLEQYFGPGTRLTVT.

This chain connects TRBV2 to TRBJ1-3; D possibly corresponds to TRBD1 (5 bases). Trimming took 1 base from V and 0 from J, leaving 10 bases between them. CDR3 length: 16 amino acids. Germline CDR1 is SNHLY and CDR2 is FYNNEI. The CDR3 coding sequence is TGTGCCAGCAGTGAAGATGGGGCCATCTCTGGAAACACCATATATTTT. Translation: CASSEDGAISGNTIYF.

This clone has only a few counts. The genes are TRBV7-2 and TRBJ1-5, with D hard to call. Germline V gene lookup returns CDR1 SGHTA and CDR2 FQGNSA. V lost 1 base, J lost 2 bases, and 6 bases lay in between. The CDR3 runs 14 residues. CDR3 nucleotide sequence: TGTGCCAGCAGCTTAGGGGTGGGCAATCAGCCCCAGCATTTT. Its protein is CASSLGVGNQPQHF.

The chain links TRBV7-8 to TRBJ2-1; D gene uncertain. Trimming took off 3 bases at V and 7 bases at J, with 4 bases between the two ends. The CDR3 totals 11 residues. The germline V gene encodes CDR1 SGHVS and CDR2 FQNEAQ. The CDR3 here is CASSFRNEQFF. Written as DNA, the CDR3 is TGTGCCAGCAGCTTCCGGAATGAGCAGTTCTTC.

V and J are TRBV10-1 and TRBJ1-1; 8 bases agree with TRBD1. This CDR3 has 16 residues. Germline V CDR1 and CDR2: WNHNN, SYGVQD (reference sequence). V was clipped by 2 bases and J by 1 base; unmatched bases: 6. The chain's CDR3 is CASSEGTGRKNTEAFF. The CDR3, as DNA: TGCGCCAGCAGTGAGGGGACAGGCAGGAAGAACACTGAAGCTTTCTTT.

The CDR3 region is CASSAVAGGYEQYF. In DNA, the CDR3 is TGTGCCAGCAGTGCGGTAGCGGGAGGCTACGAGCAGTACTTC. This chain uses TRBV28 with TRBJ2-7, with 10 bases identical to TRBD2. The CDR3 has 14 amino acids. Losses at the gene ends were 5 bases for V and 3 bases for J; bases not matched to a gene: 4. CDR1 and CDR2 (germline): MDHEN, SYDVKM.

This clone has more than one count but fewer than ten. The chain combines TRBV27 with TRBJ2-7, with a possible D match to TRBD2 (7 bases). The V gene lost 5 bases and the J gene lost 5 bases, with 10 bases spanning the gap. The CDR3 has 12 residues. The germline V gene has CDR1 MNHEY and CDR2 SMNVEV (reference sequence). This CDR3 reads CASSPGGHEQYF. CDR3 sequence (DNA): TGTGCCAGCAGTCCCGGGGGGCACGAGCAGTACTTC.

This chain joins TRBV7-3 and TRBJ1-3, with D uncertain. The germline CDR1 and CDR2 sequences are SGHTA and FQGTGA. This CDR3 comprises 13 residues. Trimming shortened V by 1 base and J by 7 bases, and 8 bases separated the two germline ends. For the CDR3, the DNA is TGTGCCAGCAGCTTAAACCCCGGGAACACCATATATTTT. Its protein product is CASSLNPGNTIYF.

This chain uses TRBV9 with TRBJ1-3, with 9 bases aligning to TRBD1. The V and J ends lost 2 bases and 1 base, in that order; junction bases with no gene match: 4. Germline CDR1 is SGDLS and CDR2 is YYNGEE. This CDR3 spans 16 amino acids. Written as DNA, the CDR3 is TGTGCCAGCAGCGTCGGGACAGGGCCGTCTGGAAACACCATATATTTT. Amino acid sequence: CASSVGTGPSGNTIYF.

The V gene is TRBV19, the J gene TRBJ2-1; D may be TRBD1 (6 bases). Per germline, CDR1 LNHDA and CDR2 SQIVND (reference sequence). V shed 6 bases and J shed 5 bases, with 11 bases lying between them. This CDR3 is built from 13 residues. This CDR3 reads CASRPGQNNEQFF. In DNA form, the CDR3 reads TGTGCCAGTAGACCGGGACAAAACAATGAGCAGTTCTTC. The variable domain in full, with the rest retrieved from reference TRBV19 and TRBJ2-1, is DGGITQSPKYLFRKEGQNVTLSCEQNLNHDAMYWYRQDPGQGLRLIYYSQIVNDFQKGDIAEGYSVSREKKESFPLTVTSAQKNPTAFYLCASRPGQNNEQFFGPGTRLTVL.

The CDR3 loop is CSVGDRPNTGELFF. DNA for the CDR3: TGCAGCGTGGGGGACAGACCGAACACCGGGGAGCTGTTTTTT. The chain couples TRBV29-1 to TRBJ2-2; 7 nucleotides agree with TRBD1. With V trimmed by 6 bases and J by 0 bases, 4 bases remained unmatched. The CDR3 extends over 14 amino acids. Germline V CDR1 and CDR2: SQVTM, ANQGSEA.

V gene TRBV6-5 combines with J gene TRBJ2-7, with 7 positions matching TRBD1. The germline V gene encodes CDR1 MNHEY and CDR2 SVGAGI. After removal of 0 bases from V and 3 bases from J, the junction contained 5 bases not matched to a gene. This CDR3 has 15 amino acids. CDR3 in amino acids: CASSYSYRGGYEQYF. As DNA, the CDR3 is TGTGCCAGCAGTTACTCCTACAGGGGCGGCTACGAGCAGTACTTC.

CDR3 nucleotide sequence: TGTGCCTGGAGTCAAGGGTCCAATCAGCCCCAGCATTTT. Its protein product is CAWSQGSNQPQHF. This chain joins TRBV30 and TRBJ1-5; unclear D gene. Trimming pared 2 bases from V and 3 bases from J, leaving 8 bases between. Germline V CDR1 and CDR2: GTSNPN, SVGIG (reference sequence). The CDR3 covers 13 residues.

V gene TRBV2 combines with J gene TRBJ2-2; D possibly corresponds to TRBD1 (6 bases). This CDR3 has 13 residues. Looked up from germline, CDR1 is SNHLY and CDR2 is FYNNEI. V was shortened by 7 bases and J by 3 bases, with 9 bases between the two germline ends. The CDR3 region is CASKQGYTGELFF. The CDR3 DNA is TGTGCCAGCAAACAGGGCTACACCGGGGAGCTGTTTTTT.

The chain employs TRBV28 and TRBJ2-5; D is unresolved. V shed 6 bases and J shed 4 bases, with 9 bases lying between them. This CDR3 contains 12 residues. Germline V lookup: CDR1 MDHEN, CDR2 SYDVKM. This CDR3 is CASSLRLETQYF. In DNA, the CDR3 is TGTGCCAGCAGCTTGCGACTAGAGACCCAGTACTTC.

This rearrangement joins TRBV24-1 to TRBJ1-1; TRBD1 is a possible D gene (6 bases). Germline-derived CDR1 and CDR2 are KGHDR and SFDVKD. The CDR3 runs 13 residues. The ends were cut back, 4 bases at V and 8 bases at J, with 13 bases in the middle. CDR3 residues: CATSDPGVKEAFF. The CDR3 DNA is TGTGCCACCAGTGACCCAGGGGTTAAAGAAGCTTTCTTT.

This chain joins TRBV18 and TRBJ2-7, with D possibly called TRBD1 or TRBD2 (5 bases each). The CDR3 consists of 14 residues. Germline assignment: CDR1 KGHSH and CDR2 LQKENI. Trimming shortened V by 6 bases and J by 2 bases, and 14 bases separated the two germline ends. CDR3 residues: CASSQDTGAYEQYF. In nucleotides, the CDR3 is TGTGCCAGCTCCCAGGACACCGGGGCCTACGAGCAGTACTTC.

This chain uses TRBV14 with TRBJ1-6; D perhaps matches TRBD1 (6 bases). The CDR3 is made up of 19 amino acids. Germline V lookup: CDR1 SGHDN, CDR2 FVKESK. Trimming removed 1 base at V and 3 bases at J, with 19 bases between. The CDR3 sequence is CASSQGLSDSPGYNSPLHF. In DNA form, the CDR3 reads TGTGCCAGCAGCCAAGGTTTATCGGACAGTCCAGGCTATAATTCACCCCTCCACTTT. Full variable domain (missing parts from reference TRBV14 and TRBJ1-6): EAGVTQFPSHSVIEKGQTVTLRCDPISGHDNLYWYRRVMGKEIKFLLHFVKESKQDESGMPNNRFLAERTGGTYSTLKVQPAELEDSGVYFCASSQGLSDSPGYNSPLHFGNGTRLTVT.

The chain employs TRBV9 and TRBJ2-2; 9 bases align to TRBD2. After removal of 4 bases from V and 2 bases from J, the junction contained 12 bases not matched to a gene. This CDR3 spans 18 amino acids. CDR1 and CDR2 (germline): SGDLS, YYNGEE. CDR3 coding DNA: TGTGCCAGCAGCCCCCGCGGAGCGGGAGGTGTAAACACCGGGGAGCTGTTTTTT. Protein sequence: CASSPRGAGGVNTGELFF.

In DNA, the CDR3 is TGTGCCAGCATAAGCAGTAACACTGAAGCTTTCTTT. Protein sequence: CASISSNTEAFF. This chain joins TRBV2 and TRBJ1-1; D gene ambiguous. The CDR3 consists of 12 residues. CDR1 is SNHLY, CDR2 FYNNEI, per germline. Trimming left V 7 bases short and J 2 bases short, with 8 bases between.

The V gene is TRBV9, the J gene TRBJ2-5; tentative D call: TRBD2 (6 bases). Looked up from germline, CDR1 is SGDLS and CDR2 is YYNGEE. The length of the CDR3 is 15 residues. V gave up 3 bases and J gave up 3 bases, with 15 bases separating them. CDR3 nucleotides: TGTGCCAGCAGCGCCTCCCTAGCGATTAAAGAGACCCAGTACTTC. Translated: CASSASLAIKETQYF.

The genes are TRBV30 and TRBJ1-5; TRBD1 aligns across 7 bases. Per germline, CDR1 GTSNPN and CDR2 SVGIG (reference sequence). CDR3 length: 14 amino acids. Trimming took 1 base from V and 3 from J; bases not matched to a gene: 3. DNA of the CDR3: TGTGCCTGGAGTGCGGGACAGTACAATCAGCCCCAGCATTTT. Translating it yields CAWSAGQYNQPQHF.

The chain is built from TRBV2 and TRBJ2-5; TRBD1 matches 9 bases. V dropped 6 bases and J dropped 5; count of bases not matched to a gene: 10. The length of the CDR3 is 15 residues. The germline CDR1 and CDR2 sequences are SNHLY and FYNNEI. The CDR3 reads CASRGDRVSKETQYF. In DNA, the CDR3 is TGTGCCAGCAGGGGGGACAGGGTCTCGAAGGAGACCCAGTACTTC.

The V call is TRBV7-2, the J call TRBJ1-2; 7 nucleotides line up with TRBD1. The length of the CDR3 is 14 residues. The germline gives CDR1 SGHTA, CDR2 FQGNSA. V lost 5 bases, J lost 7 bases, and 10 bases stayed unmatched. Written as DNA, the CDR3 is TGTGCCAGCAGCCCCTCTGAGGGGGCGGCTGGCTACACCTTC. The encoded protein is CASSPSEGAAGYTF.

The rearrangement joins TRBV2 to TRBJ1-5; 7 nucleotides line up with TRBD1. Germline CDR1 SNHLY, CDR2 FYNNEI. J was trimmed by 2 bases and V by 4 bases; bases with no gene match: 2. The CDR3 is made up of 14 amino acids. This CDR3 is CASSVGQRNQPQHF. In DNA form, the CDR3 reads TGTGCCAGCAGTGTGGGACAGCGCAATCAGCCCCAGCATTTT.

V is TRBV6-5 and J is TRBJ2-6; D is unresolved. The CDR3 sequence is 15 residues long. V dropped 4 bases and J dropped 1 base, with 8 bases sitting between them. The germline gives CDR1 MNHEY, CDR2 SVGAGI. The CDR3 sequence is CASSLRESGANVLTF. The CDR3 DNA reads as TGTGCCAGCAGTTTGAGAGAATCTGGGGCCAACGTCCTGACTTTC.

This clone was recorded a few times. The rearrangement links TRBV4-2 to TRBJ2-7; maybe TRBD1 (5 bases). In germline, CDR1 is LGHNA, CDR2 YNFKEQ. This CDR3 region has 15 residues. Trimming removed 1 base at V and 1 base at J, with 11 bases between. The CDR3 spells CASSQVSGLSYEQYF. As DNA, the CDR3 is TGTGCCAGCAGCCAAGTTTCAGGGTTATCCTACGAGCAGTACTTC.